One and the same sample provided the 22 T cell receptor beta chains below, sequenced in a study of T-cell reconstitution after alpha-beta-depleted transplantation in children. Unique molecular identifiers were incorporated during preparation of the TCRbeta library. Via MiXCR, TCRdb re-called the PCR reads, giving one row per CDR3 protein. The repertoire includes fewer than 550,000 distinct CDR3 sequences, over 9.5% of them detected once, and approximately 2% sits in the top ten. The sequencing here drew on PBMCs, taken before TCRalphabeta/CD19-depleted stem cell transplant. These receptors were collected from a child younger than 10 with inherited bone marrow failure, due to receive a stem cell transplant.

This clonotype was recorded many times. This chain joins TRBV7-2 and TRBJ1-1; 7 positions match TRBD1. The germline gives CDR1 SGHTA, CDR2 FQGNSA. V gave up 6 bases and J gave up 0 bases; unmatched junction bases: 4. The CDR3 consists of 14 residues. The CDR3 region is CASRLTGMNTEAFF. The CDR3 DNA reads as TGTGCCAGCAGACTGACAGGGATGAACACTGAAGCTTTCTTT. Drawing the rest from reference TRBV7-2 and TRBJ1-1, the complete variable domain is GAGVSQSPSNKVTEKGKDVELRCDPISGHTALYWYRQSLGQGLEFLIYFQGNSAPDKSGLPSDRFSAERTGGSVSTLTIQRTQQEDSAVYLCASRLTGMNTEAFFGQGTRLTVV.

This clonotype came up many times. CDR3 sequence: CASGSISGTFDTGELFF. The CDR3 nucleotides are TGTGCTAGTGGTTCCATCTCCGGGACATTCGACACCGGGGAGCTGTTTTTT. The chain links TRBV12-5 to TRBJ2-2, with a possible D match to TRBD1 (6 bases). V gave up 4 bases and J gave up 3 bases, with 18 bases separating them. Germline CDR1 reads LGHNT; CDR2 reads FRNRAP. This CDR3 spans 17 amino acids.

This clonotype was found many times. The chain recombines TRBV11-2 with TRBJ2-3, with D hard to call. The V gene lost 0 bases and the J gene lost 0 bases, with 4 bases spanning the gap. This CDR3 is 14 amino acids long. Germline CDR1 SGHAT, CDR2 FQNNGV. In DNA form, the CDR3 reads TGTGCCAGCAGCTTAGACGGGAGCACAGATACGCAGTATTTT. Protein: CASSLDGSTDTQYF. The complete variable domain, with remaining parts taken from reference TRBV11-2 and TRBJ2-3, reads EAGVAQSPRYKIIEKRQSVAFWCNPISGHATLYWYQQILGQGPKLLIQFQNNGVVDDSQLPKDRFSAERLKGVDSTLKIQPAKLEDSAVYLCASSLDGSTDTQYFGPGTRLTVL.

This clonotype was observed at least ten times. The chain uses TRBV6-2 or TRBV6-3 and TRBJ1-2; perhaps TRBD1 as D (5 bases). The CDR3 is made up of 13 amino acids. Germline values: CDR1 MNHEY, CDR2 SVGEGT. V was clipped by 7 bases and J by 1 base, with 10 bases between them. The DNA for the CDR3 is TGTGCCAGCACCCTCGGGGGTAACTATGGCTACACCTTC. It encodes CASTLGGNYGYTF.

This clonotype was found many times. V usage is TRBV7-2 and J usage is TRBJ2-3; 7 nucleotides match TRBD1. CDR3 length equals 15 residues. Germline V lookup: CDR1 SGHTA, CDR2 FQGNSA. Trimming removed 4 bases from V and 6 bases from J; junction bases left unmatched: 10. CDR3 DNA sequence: TGTGCCAGCAGCTCAGCACAGGGGCAATGGGATACGCAGTATTTT. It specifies CASSSAQGQWDTQYF.

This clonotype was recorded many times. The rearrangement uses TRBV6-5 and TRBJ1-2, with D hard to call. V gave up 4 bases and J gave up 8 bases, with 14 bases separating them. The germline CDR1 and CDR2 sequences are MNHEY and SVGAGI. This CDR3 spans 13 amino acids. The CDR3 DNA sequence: TGTGCCAGCAGTTGGGATCCCTACCGGGGCTACACCTTC. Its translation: CASSWDPYRGYTF.

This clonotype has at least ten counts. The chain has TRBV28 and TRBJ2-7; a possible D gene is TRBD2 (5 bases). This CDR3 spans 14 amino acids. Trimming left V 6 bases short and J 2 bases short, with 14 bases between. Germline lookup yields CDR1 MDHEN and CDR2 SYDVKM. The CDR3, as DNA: TGTGCCAGCAGATTTAGCCCGGGGACCTACGAGCAGTACTTC. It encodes CASRFSPGTYEQYF.

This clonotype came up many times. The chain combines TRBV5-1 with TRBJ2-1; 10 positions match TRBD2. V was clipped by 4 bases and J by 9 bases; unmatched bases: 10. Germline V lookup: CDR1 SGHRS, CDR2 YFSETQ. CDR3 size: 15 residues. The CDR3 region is CASSLGLAGVSEQFF. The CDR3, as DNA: TGCGCCAGCAGCCTAGGGCTAGCGGGAGTTAGTGAGCAGTTCTTC.

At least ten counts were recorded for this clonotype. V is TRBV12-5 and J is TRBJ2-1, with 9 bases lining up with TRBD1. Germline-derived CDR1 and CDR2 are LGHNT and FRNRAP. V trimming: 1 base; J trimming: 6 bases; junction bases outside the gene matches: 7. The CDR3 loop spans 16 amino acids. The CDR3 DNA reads TGTGCTAGTGGTTTGGCATCCGGGACAGGGACCAATGAGCAGTTCTTC. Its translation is CASGLASGTGTNEQFF. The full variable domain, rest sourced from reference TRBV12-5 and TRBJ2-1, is DARVTQTPRHKVTEMGQEVTMRCQPILGHNTVFWYRQTMMQGLELLAYFRNRAPLDDSGMPKDRFSAEMPDATLATLKIQPSEPRDSAVYFCASGLASGTGTNEQFFGPGTRLTVL.

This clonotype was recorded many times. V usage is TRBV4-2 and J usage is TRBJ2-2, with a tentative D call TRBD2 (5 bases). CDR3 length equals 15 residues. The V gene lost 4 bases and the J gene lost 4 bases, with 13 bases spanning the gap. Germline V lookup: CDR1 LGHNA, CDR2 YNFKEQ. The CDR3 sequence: CASSPALASTGELFF. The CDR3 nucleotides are TGTGCCAGCAGCCCGGCCCTAGCCTCCACCGGGGAGCTGTTTTTT.

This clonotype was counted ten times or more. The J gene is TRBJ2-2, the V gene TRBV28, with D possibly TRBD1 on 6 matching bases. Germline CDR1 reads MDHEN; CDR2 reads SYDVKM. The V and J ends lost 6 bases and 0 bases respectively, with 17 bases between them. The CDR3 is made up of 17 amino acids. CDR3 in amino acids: CASSPGTPFPNTGELFF. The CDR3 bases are TGTGCCAGCAGCCCTGGGACACCTTTTCCGAACACCGGGGAGCTGTTTTTT.

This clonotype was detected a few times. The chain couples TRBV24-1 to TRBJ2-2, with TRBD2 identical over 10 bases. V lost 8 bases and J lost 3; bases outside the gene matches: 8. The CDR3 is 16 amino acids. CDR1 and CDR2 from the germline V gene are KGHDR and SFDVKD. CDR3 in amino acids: CATKQGTSDDTGELFF. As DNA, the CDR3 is TGTGCCACCAAACAGGGGACTAGCGATGACACCGGGGAGCTGTTTTTT.

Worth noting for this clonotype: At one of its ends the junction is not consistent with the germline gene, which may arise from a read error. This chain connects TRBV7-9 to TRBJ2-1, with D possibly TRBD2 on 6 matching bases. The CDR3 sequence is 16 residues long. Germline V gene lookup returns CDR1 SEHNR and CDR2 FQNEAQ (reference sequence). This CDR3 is CASSLVERAPYHEQFF. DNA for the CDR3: TGTGCCAGCAGCTTGGTCGAGCGGGCCCCCTACCATGAGCAGTTCTTC.

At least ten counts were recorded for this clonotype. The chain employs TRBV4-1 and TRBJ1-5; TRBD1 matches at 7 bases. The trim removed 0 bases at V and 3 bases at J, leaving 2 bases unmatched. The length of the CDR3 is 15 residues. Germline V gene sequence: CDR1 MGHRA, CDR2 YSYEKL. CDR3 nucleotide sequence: TGCGCCAGCAGCCAAGACAGGGGGAACAATCAGCCCCAGCATTTT. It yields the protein CASSQDRGNNQPQHF.

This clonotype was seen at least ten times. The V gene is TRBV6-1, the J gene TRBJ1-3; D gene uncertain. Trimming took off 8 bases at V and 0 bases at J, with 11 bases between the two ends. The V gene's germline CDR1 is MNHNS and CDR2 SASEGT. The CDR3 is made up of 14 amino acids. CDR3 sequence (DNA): TGTGCCAGCGGACGTCAAGACTCTGGAAACACCATATATTTT. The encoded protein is CASGRQDSGNTIYF.

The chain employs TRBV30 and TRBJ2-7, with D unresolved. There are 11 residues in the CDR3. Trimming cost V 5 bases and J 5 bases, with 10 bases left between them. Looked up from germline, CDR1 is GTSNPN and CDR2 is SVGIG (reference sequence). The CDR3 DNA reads TGTGCCTGGCGACTTCTTCACGAGCAGTACTTC. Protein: CAWRLLHEQYF.

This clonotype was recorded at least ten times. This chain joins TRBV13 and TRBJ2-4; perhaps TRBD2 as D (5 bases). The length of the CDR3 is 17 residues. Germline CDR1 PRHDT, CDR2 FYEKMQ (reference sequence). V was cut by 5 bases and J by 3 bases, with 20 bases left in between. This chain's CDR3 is CASSPTFFSDGKNIQYF. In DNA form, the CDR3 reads TGTGCCAGCAGCCCCACCTTTTTTAGCGACGGCAAAAACATTCAGTACTTC. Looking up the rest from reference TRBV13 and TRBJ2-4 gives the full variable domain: AAGVIQSPRHLIKEKRETATLKCYPIPRHDTVYWYQQGPGQDPQFLISFYEKMQSDKGSIPDRFSAQQFSDYHSELNMSSLELGDSALYFCASSPTFFSDGKNIQYFGAGTRLSVL.

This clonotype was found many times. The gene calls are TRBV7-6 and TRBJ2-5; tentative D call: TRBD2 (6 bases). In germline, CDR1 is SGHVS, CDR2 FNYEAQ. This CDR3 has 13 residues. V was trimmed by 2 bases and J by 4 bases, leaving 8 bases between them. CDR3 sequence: CASSLSRGETQYF. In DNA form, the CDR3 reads TGTGCCAGCAGCTTATCGCGGGGAGAGACCCAGTACTTC.

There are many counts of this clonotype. CDR3 sequence (DNA): TGCGCCAGCAGCAGGACGGGACAGAGCTCTGGAAACACCATATATTTT. It specifies CASSRTGQSSGNTIYF. The chain has TRBV5-1 and TRBJ1-3; TRBD1 matches at 7 bases. With 4 bases clipped from V and 0 bases from J, the junction kept 7 bases outside the gene matches. Germline V gene data show CDR1 as SGHRS and CDR2 as YFSETQ. The CDR3 has 16 residues.

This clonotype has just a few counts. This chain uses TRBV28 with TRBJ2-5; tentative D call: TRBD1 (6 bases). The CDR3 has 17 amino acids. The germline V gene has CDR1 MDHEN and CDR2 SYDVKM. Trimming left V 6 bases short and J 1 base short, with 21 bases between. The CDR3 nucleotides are TGTGCCAGCAGCCTCCCCCGGACAGAGTCTATCCAAGAGACCCAGTACTTC. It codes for CASSLPRTESIQETQYF. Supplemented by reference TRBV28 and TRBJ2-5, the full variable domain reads DVKVTQSSRYLVKRTGEKVFLECVQDMDHENMFWYRQDPGLGLRLIYFSYDVKMKEKGDIPEGYSVSREKKERFSLILESASTNQTSMYLCASSLPRTESIQETQYFGPGTRLLVL.

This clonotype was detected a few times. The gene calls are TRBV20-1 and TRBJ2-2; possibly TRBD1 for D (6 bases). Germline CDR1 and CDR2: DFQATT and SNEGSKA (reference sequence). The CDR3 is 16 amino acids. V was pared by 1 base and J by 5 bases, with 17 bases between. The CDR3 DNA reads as TGCAGTGCTAGAGTTCCTGGACAGTTAAGTACCGGGGAGCTGTTTTTT. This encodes CSARVPGQLSTGELFF.

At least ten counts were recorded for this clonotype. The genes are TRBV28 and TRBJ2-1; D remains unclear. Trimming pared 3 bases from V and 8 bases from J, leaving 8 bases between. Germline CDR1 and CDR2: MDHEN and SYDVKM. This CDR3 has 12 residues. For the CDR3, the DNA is TGTGCCAGCAGTTTGGTCCGCGATGAGCAGTTCTTC. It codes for CASSLVRDEQFF. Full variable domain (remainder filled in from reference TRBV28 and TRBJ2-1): DVKVTQSSRYLVKRTGEKVFLECVQDMDHENMFWYRQDPGLGLRLIYFSYDVKMKEKGDIPEGYSVSREKKERFSLILESASTNQTSMYLCASSLVRDEQFFGPGTRLTVL.